Presented here are 15 T cell receptor beta chains from one specimen sequenced in a study of cytomegalovirus exposure and HLA in healthy donors (dated by TCRdb to 2016 to 2017). Libraries came from the immunoSEQ multiplex PCR assay. For the multiplex PCR, a mixture combining 60 forward primers for TCR Vbeta segments and 13 reverse primers for TCR Jbeta segments was used. The clones in this table, taken by TCRdb from immuneACCESS, are in-frame only. Not every clone is retained; where verified, under half of the shortfall comes from an unresolved V gene, and the cause of the rest is unknown. The sample table lists around 110,000 clones, more than 60% of them with a count of one. Less than 2% of the sample is in the top ten clones. Sequencing input: PBMCs. The receptor set was obtained from a man between 18 and 35 years old in good health and CMV-seronegative.

V gene TRBV19 combines with J gene TRBJ2-1; tentative D call: TRBD1 (5 bases). The V and J ends lost 5 bases and 2 bases respectively, with 10 bases between them. CDR1 and CDR2 (germline): LNHDA, SQIVND (reference sequence). The CDR3 is 14 amino acids. The CDR3 loop reads CASSPRVAYNEQFF. The CDR3 DNA follows: TGTGCCAGTAGTCCCAGGGTGGCCTACAATGAGCAGTTCTTC. Full variable domain (outside the CDR3, taken from reference TRBV19 and TRBJ2-1): DGGITQSPKYLFRKEGQNVTLSCEQNLNHDAMYWYRQDPGQGLRLIYYSQIVNDFQKGDIAEGYSVSREKKESFPLTVTSAQKNPTAFYLCASSPRVAYNEQFFGPGTRLTVL.

The rearrangement joins TRBV29-1 to TRBJ2-7, with D unclear. The CDR3 loop spans 11 amino acids. With 0 bases removed from V and 5 bases from J, the gap between germline ends came to 5 bases. The germline CDR1 and CDR2 sequences are SQVTM and ANQGSEA. CDR3 protein: CSVEDLNEQYF. The CDR3 nucleotides are TGCAGCGTTGAAGATCTAAACGAGCAGTACTTC.

The chain links TRBV10-3 to TRBJ2-7; the match to TRBD2 covers 13 bases. The CDR3 has 18 amino acids. J gave up 5 bases and V 2 bases, and 12 bases lay outside the gene matches. Germline CDR1 and CDR2: ENHRY and SYGVKD. The CDR3 sequence is CAISEATLGLAGIDEQYF. The CDR3 DNA reads as TGTGCCATCAGTGAGGCAACACTGGGACTAGCGGGGATCGACGAGCAGTACTTC.

A few counts support this clone. This chain uses TRBV7-3 with TRBJ2-3; the match to TRBD2 covers 13 bases. In germline, CDR1 is SGHTA, CDR2 FQGTGA. The CDR3 sequence is 16 residues long. Trimming removed 1 base from V and 5 bases from J; junction bases left unmatched: 3. The CDR3 region is CASSLRLAGGIDTQYF. In DNA, the CDR3 is TGTGCCAGCAGCTTAAGACTAGCGGGGGGAATAGATACGCAGTATTTT.

V is TRBV30 and J is TRBJ2-1; 13 nucleotides line up with TRBD2. Losses at the gene ends were 7 bases for V and 6 bases for J; bases not matched to a gene: 12. CDR1 is GTSNPN, CDR2 SVGIG, per germline (reference sequence). The CDR3 contains 16 residues. This chain's CDR3 is CASTSGGASPVNEQFF. CDR3 nucleotide sequence: TGTGCCTCCACTAGCGGGGGGGCATCCCCCGTCAATGAGCAGTTCTTC.

This clone showed up just once. The rearrangement uses TRBV6-1 and TRBJ2-7; D perhaps matches TRBD2 (6 bases). CDR3 length equals 12 residues. The V and J ends lost 5 bases and 6 bases respectively, with 11 bases between them. The V gene's germline CDR1 is MNHNS and CDR2 SASEGT. The CDR3 DNA is TGTGCCAGCAGTTTACTAGCTTCCGAGCAGTACTTC. Protein sequence: CASSLLASEQYF.

This clone showed up just a few times. The chain couples TRBV11-3 to TRBJ1-1; the D is unclear. The germline CDR1 and CDR2 sequences are SGHNT and YENEEA. This CDR3 is built from 13 residues. V was pared by 5 bases and J by 10 bases, with 17 bases between. The CDR3 sequence: CASSPREDWGAFF. The CDR3 nucleotides read TGTGCCAGCAGCCCCCGGGAAGACTGGGGAGCTTTCTTT. Full variable domain (outside the CDR3, taken from reference TRBV11-3 and TRBJ1-1): EAGVVQSPRYKIIEKKQPVAFWCNPISGHNTLYWYLQNLGQGPELLIRYENEEAVDDSQLPKDRFSAERLKGVDSTLKIQPAELGDSAVYLCASSPREDWGAFFGQGTRLTVV.

V is TRBV27 and J is TRBJ2-7, with D perhaps TRBD1 (6 bases). V was trimmed by 6 bases and J by 0 bases, leaving 9 bases between them. This CDR3 has 13 residues. CDR1 is MNHEY, CDR2 SMNVEV, per germline (reference sequence). In DNA, the CDR3 is TGTGCCAGCAGGGACAGACCCTCCTACGAGCAGTACTTC. This gives the protein CASRDRPSYEQYF.

In this sample, this clone turned up a few times. V is TRBV6-4 and J is TRBJ2-3; 13 bases are a match to TRBD2. This CDR3 has 15 residues. V lost 2 bases, J lost 4 bases, and 0 bases stayed unmatched. The V gene's germline CDR1 is MRHNA and CDR2 SNTAGT. Written as DNA, the CDR3 is TGTGCCAGCAGTGACACTAGCGGGGGGGCAGATACGCAGTATTTT. Translation gives CASSDTSGGADTQYF.

The rearrangement links TRBV29-1 to TRBJ2-3; TRBD1 aligns across 12 bases. The CDR3 is made up of 19 amino acids. Germline V gene lookup returns CDR1 SQVTM and CDR2 ANQGSEA. Trimming took 8 bases from V and 0 from J; bases not matched to a gene: 18. The DNA of the CDR3 is TGCAGCTCCCCCAGGGGACAGGGGGCAATCGGTTCTAGCACAGATACGCAGTATTTT. As protein: CSSPRGQGAIGSSTDTQYF.

In this sample, this clone turned up a few times. The chain couples TRBV15 to TRBJ1-5; 7 bases agree with TRBD1. The germline V gene encodes CDR1 LNHNV and CDR2 YYDKDF (reference sequence). The CDR3 loop spans 13 amino acids. Trimming took 2 bases from V and 5 from J; bases not matched to a gene: 0. CDR3 sequence reads: CATSRQGDQPQHF. The CDR3 DNA is TGTGCCACCAGCAGACAGGGGGATCAGCCCCAGCATTTT.

This clone was detected only a few times. V gene TRBV18 combines with J gene TRBJ2-7; 7 bases line up with TRBD2. Germline values: CDR1 KGHSH, CDR2 LQKENI. The V segment lost 6 bases and the J segment 3 bases; nucleotides outside the gene matches: 8. The CDR3 is made up of 14 amino acids. Here the CDR3 reads CASSLRGEGYEQYF. The CDR3 nucleotides are TGTGCCAGCTCCCTCCGGGGGGAAGGCTACGAGCAGTACTTC.

This clone has only a few counts. The CDR3 loop is CASSYFDRGGNTIYF. The DNA for the CDR3 is TGTGCCAGCAGTTACTTCGACAGAGGTGGAAACACCATATATTTT. The chain joins TRBV6-6 to TRBJ1-3, with a weak D call TRBD1 (5 bases). The CDR3 runs 15 residues. V was cut by 1 base and J by 3 bases, with 10 bases left in between. Germline values: CDR1 MNHNY, CDR2 SVGAGI (reference sequence).

Note on this clone: Germline and junction disagree at one end, which may indicate a read error. The V gene is TRBV13, the J gene TRBJ2-7, with D possibly being TRBD1 (6 bases). The CDR3 is 16 residues long. Germline lookup yields CDR1 PRHDT and CDR2 FYEKMQ (reference sequence). CDR3 residues: CARSLRPGQGSYEQYF. CDR3 nucleotides: TGTGCCCGCAGCCTACGCCCGGGGCAGGGGTCCTACGAGCAGTACTTC.

The chain carries TRBV7-2 and TRBJ2-7; D not resolved. Germline-derived CDR1 and CDR2 are SGHTA and FQGNSA. The V and J ends lost 5 bases and 5 bases respectively, with 16 bases between them. The CDR3 extends over 14 amino acids. The CDR3 coding sequence is TGTGCCAGCAGCACCCGGTCGGTGTCCCACGAGCAGTACTTC. The encoded protein is CASSTRSVSHEQYF.